A single sample is the source of the 8 T cell receptor beta chains below, sequenced in a study of a mutant IDH1 vaccine in newly diagnosed glioma (dated by TCRdb to about 2021). The antigens of these receptors remain unknown. This sample's time point label indicates: week 23, last vaccination. Each vaccine dose, consisting of 300 ug of a 20-mer mutant IDH1 peptide in Montanide, was administered subcutaneously with topical imiquimod. The library was produced with the immunoSEQ multiplex PCR assay. TCRdb mirrors the immuneACCESS table, restricted to in-frame sequences. Some clones are absent from its copies; in checked studies, under half trace to an unresolved V gene, and the reason for the others is unknown. Counted in this sample were around 39,000 clones; roughly 80% of them appeared once. The ten largest clones take up about 2.5% of the sample. The sample consisted of PBMCs, taken from a glioma patient whose treatment included an IDH1 peptide vaccine. The receptors were sampled from a woman between 18 and 29 years old with glioma. Some clones in this sample may be carry-over from other donors' samples.

The rearrangement links TRBV30 to TRBJ1-1; D gene unclear. The germline V gene encodes CDR1 GTSNPN and CDR2 SVGIG (reference sequence). This CDR3 has 15 amino acids. The germline V and J ends were trimmed by 7 bases and 0 bases, with 18 bases remaining between them. The CDR3: CASRGGVSMNTEAFF. The DNA of the CDR3 is TGTGCCTCCCGAGGTGGGGTGTCCATGAACACTGAAGCTTTCTTT.

The rearrangement uses TRBV5-1 and TRBJ2-1, with 10 bases lining up with TRBD2. Germline lookup yields CDR1 SGHRS and CDR2 YFSETQ. The CDR3 runs to 16 residues. The V segment lost 5 bases and the J segment 5 bases; nucleotides outside the gene matches: 10. The CDR3 nucleotides read TGCGCCAGCAGTATTCCAGCGGGGGGGCGGGACAATGAGCAGTTCTTC. It codes for CASSIPAGGRDNEQFF.

The V call is TRBV28, the J call TRBJ1-1, with a weak D call TRBD1 (6 bases). The CDR3 runs to 15 residues. Trimming removed 5 bases at V and 0 bases at J, with 13 bases between. In germline, CDR1 is MDHEN, CDR2 SYDVKM. DNA for the CDR3: TGTGCCAGCAGTCCTTGGACAGAAATGAACACTGAAGCTTTCTTT. Encoded protein: CASSPWTEMNTEAFF. The whole variable domain, remainder taken from reference TRBV28 and TRBJ1-1, is DVKVTQSSRYLVKRTGEKVFLECVQDMDHENMFWYRQDPGLGLRLIYFSYDVKMKEKGDIPEGYSVSREKKERFSLILESASTNQTSMYLCASSPWTEMNTEAFFGQGTRLTVV.

J is TRBJ1-5 and V is TRBV19; D remains unclear. Germline V gives CDR1 LNHDA, CDR2 SQIVND (reference sequence). V lost 3 bases and J lost 5, with 11 bases in between. CDR3 length: 14 residues. DNA for the CDR3: TGTGCCAGTAGTATCTCGACAATCCATCAGCCCCAGCATTTT. It translates to CASSISTIHQPQHF.

The J gene is TRBJ1-1, the V gene TRBV6-1; TRBD1 might be the D (6 bases). V lost 6 bases and J 1 base, leaving 9 bases between the germline ends. This CDR3 has 13 residues. CDR1 is MNHNS and CDR2 is SASEGT in the germline V gene. CDR3 amino acids: CASRGGGNTEAFF. The CDR3 bases are TGTGCCAGCAGGGGGGGCGGGAACACTGAAGCTTTCTTT.

The rearrangement uses TRBV7-6 and TRBJ2-7, with 7 bases lining up with TRBD2. Looked up from germline, CDR1 is SGHVS and CDR2 is FNYEAQ. V lost 4 bases, J lost 2 bases, and 14 bases stayed unmatched. The CDR3 runs 17 residues. The CDR3 nucleotides are TGTGCCAGCAGCTGGCCCTATGGCCGGGGGGACGCCTACGAGCAGTACTTC. It yields the protein CASSWPYGRGDAYEQYF.

This clone was counted a single time. This chain connects TRBV4-1 to TRBJ1-1; 7 positions match TRBD1. The V gene's germline CDR1 is MGHRA and CDR2 YSYEKL. V lost 1 base to trimming and J lost 1 base; unmatched junction nucleotides: 3. There are 15 residues in the CDR3. CDR3 in amino acids: CASSQAGTENTEAFF. CDR3 DNA: TGCGCCAGCAGCCAAGCTGGGACAGAGAACACTGAAGCTTTCTTT.

This chain joins TRBV29-1 and TRBJ1-2; 7 nucleotides line up with TRBD1. J gave up 0 bases and V 6 bases, and 4 bases lay outside the gene matches. CDR3 length: 13 amino acids. In germline, CDR1 is SQVTM, CDR2 ANQGSEA. The CDR3 here is CSVFTGANYGYTF. In nucleotides, the CDR3 is TGCAGCGTCTTTACAGGGGCTAACTATGGCTACACCTTC. Full variable domain (rest looked up from reference TRBV29-1 and TRBJ1-2): SAVISQKPSRDICQRGTSLTIQCQVDSQVTMMFWYRQQPGQSLTLIATANQGSEATYESGFVIDKFPISRPNLTFSTLTVSNMSPEDSSIYLCSVFTGANYGYTFGSGTRLTVV.